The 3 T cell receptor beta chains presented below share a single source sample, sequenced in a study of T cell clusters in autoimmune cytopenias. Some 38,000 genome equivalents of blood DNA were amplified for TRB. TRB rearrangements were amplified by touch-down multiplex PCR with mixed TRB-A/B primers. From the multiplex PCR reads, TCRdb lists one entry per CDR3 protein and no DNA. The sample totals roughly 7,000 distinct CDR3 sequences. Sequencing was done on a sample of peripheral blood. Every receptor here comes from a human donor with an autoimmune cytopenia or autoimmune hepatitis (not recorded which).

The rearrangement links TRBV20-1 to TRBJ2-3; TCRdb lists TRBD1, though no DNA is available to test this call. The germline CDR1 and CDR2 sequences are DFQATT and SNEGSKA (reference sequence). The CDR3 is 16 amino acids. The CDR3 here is CSARPPGRPSTDTQYF.

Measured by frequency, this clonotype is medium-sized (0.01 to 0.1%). The CDR3 sequence is CASSRSTGTNEKLFF. This sequence joins TRBV19 and TRBJ1-4; TCRdb designates TRBD1, a call that cannot be tested without DNA. Looked up from germline, CDR1 is LNHDA and CDR2 is SQIVND (reference sequence). This CDR3 is built from 15 residues.

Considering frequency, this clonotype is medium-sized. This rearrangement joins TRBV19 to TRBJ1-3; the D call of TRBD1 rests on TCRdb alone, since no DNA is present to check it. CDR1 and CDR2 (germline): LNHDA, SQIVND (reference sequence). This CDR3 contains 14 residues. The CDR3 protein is CASTEDRDGNTIYF.